This T cell receptor (beta chain) was recorded in a study of PD-1 blockade in mismatch repair-deficient tumors. Study overall: Enrolled about 2012-2017, patients had progressing, pretreated mismatch repair-deficient cancers of 12 to 13 types.

TCRs were sequenced from three patients responding to pembrolizumab. Note on this clone: What it binds is unknown.

The CDR3 runs to 21 residues. TCRdb keeps only in-frame clones here, not all; method: immunoSEQ multiplex PCR. Of 120,000 or so clones in the sample, around 83% were seen once. Study-wide results and caveats: Rapid post-treatment expansion, then contraction, generally preceding radiologic response, marked tumor-resident clones.

The sequenced sample was peripheral blood, obtained 44 weeks after starting pembrolizumab. The rearrangement joins TRBV21-1 to TRBJ1-4. TRBV21-1 counts as a pseudogene. The sequence derives from an adult with mismatch repair-deficient cancer. CDR3 coding DNA: TGTGCCAGCAGCCTGAACTTAGCAAAGAACGGTCACTCGTCAGCTAATGAAAAACTGTTTTTT. It specifies CASSLNLAKNGHSSANEKLFF.